The rows below give T cell receptor beta chains drawn from one sample of a study of cytomegalovirus exposure and HLA in healthy donors. Clones were read by immunoSEQ multiplex PCR, and TCRdb kept only the in-frame ones, dropping some. Of 100,000 or so clones listed, about 85% are singletons. Input material: PBMCs. These receptors were obtained from a woman aged 18-29 years in good health and CMV-seropositive. The CDR3 runs from the conserved cysteine through the conserved F or W. The D gene is left open where the match is weak. For some rows the clone size is stated as once, few or many, or as a class when expanded; others skip it.

TRBV4-1	TRBD1	-	TRBJ1-6	TGCGCCAGCAGCCAAGGGAGACAGGGCGGAAATTCACCCCTCCACTTT	CASSQGRQGGNSPLHF
TRBV2	-	-	TRBJ2-2	TGTGCCAGCAAGTTGGGTTCCTGGAGCACCGGGGAGCTGTTTTTT	CASKLGSWSTGELFF
TRBV28	TRBD1	-	TRBJ1-5	TGTGCCAGCAGTTTCCGGCAGGGGGCGCGTGGTGATCAGCCCCAGCATTTT	CASSFRQGARGDQPQHF
TRBV10-1	-	-	TRBJ1-1	TGCGCCAGCAGTGAGTCTGGGAGTTACAGCACTGAAGCTTTCTTT	CASSESGSYSTEAFF
TRBV5-5	-	-	TRBJ2-6	TGTGCCAGCAGTTTCCCCCCCCTATCTGGGGCCAACGTCCTGACTTTC	CASSFPPLSGANVLTF
TRBV28	-	once	TRBJ2-7	TGTGCCAGCACCTACGGACTTCGATACGAGCAGTACTTC	CASTYGLRYEQYF
TRBV11-2	TRBD1	-	TRBJ1-2	TGTGCCAGCAGCACCGCGACAGGGGTCTATGGCTACACCTTC	CASSTATGVYGYTF
TRBV9	TRBD1	-	TRBJ2-1	TGTGCCAGCAGCGTCGGACAGGGTAGCAATGAGCAGTTCTTC	CASSVGQGSNEQFF
TRBV7-2	-	-	TRBJ2-1	TGTGCCAGCAGCTGGCTGACAGGCAATGAGCAGTTCTTC	CASSWLTGNEQFF
TRBV27	TRBD2	-	TRBJ2-7	TGTGCCAGCAGTTTGACTAGCGGGAGGTTTAAAATTGAGCAGTACTTC	CASSLTSGRFKIEQYF
TRBV28	-	-	TRBJ2-5	TGTGCCAGCACTAAACAGGGTTTCGGGGAGACCCAGTACTTC	CASTKQGFGETQYF
TRBV9	-	once	TRBJ2-7	TGTGCCAGCAGCGTAGATGCGGGATCCACCTACGAGCAGTACTTC	CASSVDAGSTYEQYF
TRBV6-5	-	-	TRBJ2-5	TGTGCCAGCAGTTCCGGGAAAAAAGAGACCCAGTACTTC	CASSSGKKETQYF
TRBV28	TRBD1	-	TRBJ2-5	TGTGCCAGCAGTTTATTACAGGGGCCAGAGACCCAGTACTTC	CASSLLQGPETQYF
TRBV28	-	-	TRBJ2-7	TGTGCCAGCAGTTTATTGAAAGGAGGTCTCTACGAGCAGTACTTC	CASSLLKGGLYEQYF
TRBV11-2	TRBD2	-	TRBJ2-4	TGTGCCAGCAGCTTAGATCTTGGGGGTAGCGGGAGGGACATTCAGTACTTC	CASSLDLGGSGRDIQYF
TRBV6-1	TRBD1	-	TRBJ2-2	TGTGCCAGCAGCTCGGGACAGGGGAACTCCGGGGAGCTGTTTTTT	CASSSGQGNSGELFF
TRBV4-1	-	-	TRBJ1-1	TGCGCCAGCAGTCGACCGGGAATGAACACTGAAGCTTTCTTT	CASSRPGMNTEAFF
TRBV6-5	-	few	TRBJ1-1	TGTGCCAGCGCACACCGGAACACTGAAGCTTTCTTT	CASAHRNTEAFF
TRBV11-3	TRBD1	-	TRBJ2-5	TGTGCCAGCAGCTCAGACAGGGTCGGAGAGACCCAGTACTTC	CASSSDRVGETQYF
TRBV7-6	-	-	TRBJ1-1	TGTGCCAGCAGCTTAGATCCCGGACAGAACACTGAAGCTTTCTTT	CASSLDPGQNTEAFF
TRBV18	TRBD2	-	TRBJ2-7	TGTGCCAGCTCACCACCGACTAGCGGACGCTACGAGCAGTACTTC	CASSPPTSGRYEQYF
TRBV18	-	-	TRBJ1-1	TGTGCCAGCTCACCACTCTTGAACACTGAAGCTTTCTTT	CASSPLLNTEAFF
TRBV11-3	TRBD1	-	TRBJ2-2	TGTGCCAGCAGCTCAGGGACAGGGATTACCGGGGAGCTGTTTTTT	CASSSGTGITGELFF
TRBV19	-	-	TRBJ1-5	TGTGCCAGTACCCTAGGGGGACAGCCCCAGCATTTT	CASTLGGQPQHF
TRBV6-5	-	-	TRBJ1-5	TGTGCCAGCAGTGCCCTGGGGGGACAGCCCCAGCATTTT	CASSALGGQPQHF
TRBV30	-	-	TRBJ1-1	TGTGCCTGGAGTGAGAGGGCGGACACTGAAGCTTTCTTT	CAWSERADTEAFF
TRBV19	-	-	TRBJ2-1	TGTGCCAGTAATCAGGGAATAAACAATGAGCAGTTCTTC	CASNQGINNEQFF
TRBV27	TRBD1	-	TRBJ1-5	TGTGCCAGCAGTAGGGGACAGGGCCATAGCAATCAGCCCCAGCATTTT	CASSRGQGHSNQPQHF
TRBV4-2	TRBD2	-	TRBJ2-2	TGTGCCAGCAGCCAGTTAGGCAGGACTAGCTACACCGGGGAGCTGTTTTTT	CASSQLGRTSYTGELFF
TRBV28	TRBD1	-	TRBJ1-3	TGTGCCAGCAGTCCTCCGGGACAGGGTAGAAACACCATATATTTT	CASSPPGQGRNTIYF
TRBV4-2	-	-	TRBJ1-2	TGTGCCAGCAGCCAATATTCGACAGCTAACTATGGCTACACCTTC	CASSQYSTANYGYTF
TRBV30	TRBD1	once	TRBJ2-7	TGTGCCTGGAGCACTTCCCCTCATCCGGGACAGGGGGATTCCTACGAGCAGTACTTC	CAWSTSPHPGQGDSYEQYF
TRBV27	-	once	TRBJ2-7	TGTGCCAGCAAAGCTACGGTCGGACTTTACGAGCAGTACTTC	CASKATVGLYEQYF
TRBV28	TRBD1	-	TRBJ1-2	TGTGCCAGCAGTTTCTCCGGGACAGGGAGCTACACCTTC	CASSFSGTGSYTF
TRBV7-6	TRBD1	-	TRBJ2-7	TGTGCCAGCAGAACCACAGGGGGCGAGCAGTACTTC	CASRTTGGEQYF
TRBV30	-	few	TRBJ1-2	TGTGCCTGGAGTGTACGTCGGGGGGTCGGCTACACCTTC	CAWSVRRGVGYTF
TRBV11-2	-	-	TRBJ2-1	TGTGCCAGCAGCTTCGGGACTCTAATGTTCTTC	CASSFGTLMFF
TRBV29-1	TRBD1	once	TRBJ2-3	TGCAGCGTTGAAGATCGGTACAGGGGCGTGACAGATACGCAGTATTTT	CSVEDRYRGVTDTQYF
TRBV5-1	-	-	TRBJ2-1	TGCGCCAGCAGCTTACAGGGAAGGCTTAGTGAGCAGTTCTTC	CASSLQGRLSEQFF
TRBV5-1	TRBD1	-	TRBJ2-7	TGCGCCAGCAGCCAGGACAGGGACCACGAGCAGTACTTC	CASSQDRDHEQYF
TRBV29-1	-	-	TRBJ1-2	TGCAGCGTTCTAAGTGCGGTTCGGGAAAGCTATGGCTACACCTTC	CSVLSAVRESYGYTF
TRBV5-1	-	-	TRBJ1-1	TGCGCCAGCAGCTTCGATAGACGGGAGAGCACTGAAGCTTTCTTT	CASSFDRRESTEAFF
TRBV2	-	-	TRBJ2-3	TGTGCCAGCAGTGAAGCGGTCCTGCCCCCGGCAGATACGCAGTATTTT	CASSEAVLPPADTQYF
TRBV29-1	-	-	TRBJ2-5	TGCAGCGTTGTGGGGGCCGGGGAGACCCAGTACTTC	CSVVGAGETQYF
TRBV6-5	TRBD1	-	TRBJ1-1	TGTGCCAGCAGTTACATCGGGACAGGGGGCACTGAAGCTTTCTTT	CASSYIGTGGTEAFF